What follows are 26 T cell receptor beta chains derived from one specimen sequenced in a study of blood T cells in healthy people across ages. A J-beta primer mix and a sample-barcoded 5' primer were used in a second PCR of about 7 to 12 cycles. MiXCR, applied by TCRdb to the 5' RACE reads, yields one record per CDR3 protein. The sample comprises hundreds of thousands of distinct CDR3 sequences, roughly half of which are singletons, and about 14% rests with the top ten. Material: blood. All receptors derive from a woman older than 75 in good health.

The chain uses TRBV13 and TRBJ1-2; D might be TRBD1 (6 bases). The germline CDR1 and CDR2 sequences are PRHDT and FYEKMQ (reference sequence). The length of the CDR3 is 13 residues. Trimming took 5 bases from V and 4 from J, leaving 11 bases between them. This CDR3 is CASSQDSLYGYTF. The CDR3 nucleotides read TGTGCCAGCAGCCAGGACAGCCTCTATGGCTACACCTTC. The full variable domain, with the rest looked up from reference TRBV13 and TRBJ1-2, is AAGVIQSPRHLIKEKRETATLKCYPIPRHDTVYWYQQGPGQDPQFLISFYEKMQSDKGSIPDRFSAQQFSDYHSELNMSSLELGDSALYFCASSQDSLYGYTFGSGTRLTVV.

This clonotype was seen just once. V usage is TRBV4-1 and J usage is TRBJ2-1; 7 nucleotides align to TRBD2. The length of the CDR3 is 17 residues. Trimming at V came to 0 bases and at J to 4 bases, leaving 9 bases not matched to a gene. The germline V gene has CDR1 MGHRA and CDR2 YSYEKL. The CDR3 sequence: CASSQDLAVGGYNEQFF. CDR3 sequence (DNA): TGCGCCAGCAGCCAAGATTTGGCCGTCGGGGGGTACAATGAGCAGTTCTTC.

The chain couples TRBV7-9 to TRBJ2-7; TRBD1 might be the D (6 bases). The germline CDR1 and CDR2 sequences are SEHNR and FQNEAQ (reference sequence). The CDR3 runs to 15 residues. Trimming pared 4 bases from V and 1 base from J, leaving 14 bases between. CDR3 protein: CASSWDKRSSYEQYV. The DNA of the CDR3 is TGTGCCAGCAGCTGGGACAAACGATCTTCCTACGAGCAGTACGTC.

This clonotype has a count of ten or more. The chain couples TRBV29-1 to TRBJ2-7; 14 nucleotides line up with TRBD2. V trimming: 6 bases; J trimming: 4 bases; junction bases outside the gene matches: 8. CDR3 length equals 15 residues. Germline CDR1 SQVTM, CDR2 ANQGSEA. CDR3 amino acids: CSVSPGLAGVYEQYF. In DNA, the CDR3 is TGCAGCGTGAGTCCGGGACTAGCGGGGGTTTACGAGCAGTACTTC.

Here the CDR3 DNA reads TGCAGCGTTGAAGGGTCCGGACGAAACGACGAATACAATGAGCAGTTCTTC. The encoded protein is CSVEGSGRNDEYNEQFF. This chain uses TRBV29-1 with TRBJ2-1, with unresolved D. The CDR3 runs to 17 residues. Trimming shortened V by 1 base and J by 4 bases, and 20 bases separated the two germline ends. Germline V gene sequence: CDR1 SQVTM, CDR2 ANQGSEA.

In its sample, this clonotype was seen many times. The chain has TRBV7-9 and TRBJ2-1, with 8 bases matching TRBD2. Germline lookup yields CDR1 SEHNR and CDR2 FQNEAQ (reference sequence). The CDR3 runs to 13 residues. V shed 2 bases and J 11 bases; nucleotides not matched to a gene: 5. In nucleotides, the CDR3 is TGTGCCAGCAGCTTAATCGGGGGGGGAAAGCAGTTCTTC. It specifies CASSLIGGGKQFF. Full variable domain (remainder filled in from reference TRBV7-9 and TRBJ2-1): DTGVSQNPRHKITKRGQNVTFRCDPISEHNRLYWYRQTLGQGPEFLTYFQNEAQLEKSRLLSDRFSAERPKGSFSTLEIQRTEQGDSAMYLCASSLIGGGKQFFGPGTRLTVL.

Only a few counts were recorded for this clonotype. The chain's CDR3 is CASNPSGGPYTQYF. The CDR3 DNA sequence: TGTGCCAGCAACCCTAGCGGGGGCCCGTATACGCAGTATTTT. The chain carries TRBV2 and TRBJ2-3, with 10 bases identical to TRBD2. CDR1 is SNHLY and CDR2 is FYNNEI in the germline V gene. The CDR3 loop spans 14 amino acids. V was clipped by 7 bases and J by 7 bases; unmatched bases: 8.

This clonotype was counted ten times or more. The V gene is TRBV6-5, the J gene TRBJ1-5, with D possibly TRBD1 on 5 matching bases. The V and J ends lost 3 bases and 1 base respectively, with 16 bases between them. This CDR3 contains 17 residues. CDR1 is MNHEY, CDR2 SVGAGI, per germline. In DNA form, the CDR3 reads TGTGCCAGCAGTTATGGGCTCCCGGGACGGAGCAATCAGCCCCAGCATTTT. It is translated as CASSYGLPGRSNQPQHF.

This clonotype was observed at least ten times. V is TRBV27 and J is TRBJ2-1, with 13 bases fitting TRBD2. V shed 5 bases and J 5 bases; nucleotides not matched to a gene: 15. CDR1 is MNHEY and CDR2 is SMNVEV in the germline V gene (reference sequence). The CDR3 extends over 19 amino acids. This CDR3 reads CASSRYSRTSGSVNNEQFF. In DNA form, the CDR3 reads TGTGCCAGCAGTCGCTACTCTAGGACTAGCGGGAGTGTAAACAATGAGCAGTTCTTC.

This clonotype was picked up one time. This chain joins TRBV7-2 and TRBJ2-7, with 7 bases matching TRBD1. The CDR3 runs to 18 residues. Germline loops: CDR1 SGHTA, CDR2 FQGNSA. V shed 3 bases, J shed 3 bases, and the junction held 17 bases outside the gene matches. CDR3 residues: CASSFLRATDRELYEQYF. DNA of the CDR3: TGTGCCAGCAGCTTCCTTAGAGCCACTGACAGGGAGCTCTACGAGCAGTACTTC.

Concerning this clonotype itself: A single base separates this from a much larger clone, so it may be a read error. V and J are TRBV20-1 and TRBJ1-2, with D maybe TRBD1 (5 bases). Germline V gives CDR1 DFQATT, CDR2 SNEGSKA (reference sequence). This CDR3 contains 11 residues. CDR3 residues: CTGRGIYGYTF. CDR3 DNA sequence: TGCACCGGAAGGGGAATCTATGGCTACACCTTC.

This clonotype was seen only a few times. J is TRBJ1-1 and V is TRBV7-9; D is uncertain. The germline V gene has CDR1 SEHNR and CDR2 FQNEAQ (reference sequence). The CDR3 has 12 residues. With 0 bases removed from V and 5 bases from J, the gap between germline ends came to 4 bases. The CDR3, as DNA: TGTGCCAGCAGCTTAGCGGAAACTGAAGCTTTCTTT. Protein: CASSLAETEAFF.

The table lists this clonotype with a count of one. The gene calls are TRBV12-3 or TRBV12-4 and TRBJ2-1; possibly TRBD1 for D (5 bases). The J call may be faulty, since TRBJ2-7 better matches the DNA end. This CDR3 contains 13 residues. CDR3 sequence (DNA): TGTGCCGGCCTACGCTCAGGGTACAATGAGCAGTACTTC. Its translation: CAGLRSGYNEQYF.

The chain carries TRBV5-1 and TRBJ2-1, with 10 bases fitting TRBD1. V dropped 3 bases and J dropped 8; count of bases not matched to a gene: 5. The CDR3 consists of 14 residues. Germline-derived CDR1 and CDR2 are SGHRS and YFSETQ. CDR3 residues: CASSWTGGLHEQFF. In nucleotides, the CDR3 is TGCGCCAGCAGCTGGACAGGGGGATTGCATGAGCAGTTCTTC.

V and J are TRBV20-1 and TRBJ1-2; no clear D. The V end was cut by 5 bases, the J end by 4 bases, with 11 bases between. Germline loops: CDR1 DFQATT, CDR2 SNEGSKA (reference sequence). This CDR3 comprises 12 residues. The CDR3 region is CSALGWVYGYTF. In nucleotides, the CDR3 is TGCAGTGCTTTGGGCTGGGTCTATGGCTACACCTTC.

This sequence joins TRBV2 and TRBJ2-7; D gene uncertain. The CDR3 contains 13 residues. Trimming pared 2 bases from V and 3 bases from J, leaving 8 bases between. CDR1 and CDR2 from the germline V gene are SNHLY and FYNNEI. CDR3 amino acids: CASSEQDLYEQYF. CDR3 nucleotide sequence: TGTGCCAGCAGTGAACAGGACCTCTACGAGCAGTACTTC.

This chain uses TRBV6-1 with TRBJ2-3, with TRBD2 identical over 8 bases. CDR1 and CDR2 (germline): MNHNS, SASEGT. The trim removed 10 bases at V and 5 bases at J, leaving 11 bases unmatched. This CDR3 has 14 residues. The DNA for the CDR3 is TGTGCCATTGACGGGGGGGCGTTGGGAGATACGCAGTATTTT. Its protein product is CAIDGGALGDTQYF.

This clonotype is a singleton in its sample. The chain employs TRBV20-1 and TRBJ2-5; TRBD1 agrees at 8 bases. The CDR3 length is 14 residues. V dropped 6 bases and J dropped 1; count of bases not matched to a gene: 7. CDR1 and CDR2 (germline): DFQATT, SNEGSKA (reference sequence). CDR3 coding DNA: TGCAGTGCCAAAGTGGACAGGGTCCAAGAGACCCAGTACTTC. Protein: CSAKVDRVQETQYF.

The chain combines TRBV5-1 with TRBJ1-6; TRBD1 might be the D (6 bases). V lost 4 bases, J lost 2 bases, and 13 bases lay in between. The CDR3 contains 16 residues. In germline, CDR1 is SGHRS, CDR2 YFSETQ. CDR3 loop: CASSAGGNTYNSPLHF. The CDR3 nucleotides are TGCGCCAGCAGCGCCGGGGGCAACACCTATAATTCACCCCTCCACTTT.

As to this clonotype: The junction and the germline gene differ at one end; a read error may be behind it. This chain links TRBV29-1 with TRBJ2-1; the match to TRBD2 covers 8 bases. The CDR3 runs to 16 residues. Germline V CDR1 and CDR2: SQVTM, ANQGSEA. The DNA of the CDR3 is TGCAGCGTTCTTTCGCAGAGCGGGAGCTCCTACAATGAGCAGTTTTTC. This codes for CSVLSQSGSSYNEQFF.

This sequence joins TRBV20-1 and TRBJ1-5; the D gene is possibly TRBD1 (5 bases). This CDR3 spans 15 amino acids. In germline, CDR1 is DFQATT, CDR2 SNEGSKA (reference sequence). The V end lost 3 bases, the J end lost 4 bases, and 16 bases lay between the germline ends. The CDR3 coding sequence is TGCAGTGCTAGTGAGATGGGACTGCGTAATCAGCCCCAGCATTTT. It yields the protein CSASEMGLRNQPQHF.

This chain connects TRBV30 to TRBJ2-7; D might be TRBD1 (5 bases). The CDR3 has 10 residues. Germline V lookup: CDR1 GTSNPN, CDR2 SVGIG (reference sequence). V was trimmed by 3 bases and J by 7 bases, leaving 7 bases between them. CDR3 coding DNA: TGTGCCTGGAGAGGGGTGGAGCAGTACTTC. As protein: CAWRGVEQYF.

There are many counts of this clonotype. V gene TRBV6-5 combines with J gene TRBJ2-5; D is ambiguous. The CDR3 totals 14 residues. V lost 6 bases to trimming and J lost 1 base, with 12 bases between them. Per the germline V gene, CDR1 is MNHEY and CDR2 is SVGAGI. Here the CDR3 reads CASSDRRLQETQYF. The CDR3 DNA follows: TGTGCCAGCAGCGACCGACGGCTCCAAGAGACCCAGTACTTC.

This clonotype was seen just once. The chain couples TRBV4-3 to TRBJ2-3; TRBD2 matches at 11 bases. Germline V CDR1 and CDR2: LGHNA, YSLEER. This CDR3 has 16 amino acids. V shed 0 bases, J shed 6 bases, and the junction held 5 bases outside the gene matches. As DNA, the CDR3 is TGCGCCAGCAGCCAAGATCTAGCGGGGGGCGGGGATACGCAGTATTTT. Its translation: CASSQDLAGGGDTQYF.

This chain connects TRBV5-1 to TRBJ2-3; D is undetermined. V was cut by 4 bases and J by 1 base, with 13 bases left in between. Looked up from germline, CDR1 is SGHRS and CDR2 is YFSETQ. The CDR3 extends over 15 amino acids. For the CDR3, the DNA is TGCGCCAGCAGCATCCAGGCGTCCGGCACAGATACGCAGTATTTT. This translates into CASSIQASGTDTQYF.

This clonotype came up many times. V and J are TRBV6-5 and TRBJ2-2; no clear D gene. Looked up from germline, CDR1 is MNHEY and CDR2 is SVGAGI. CDR3 length: 12 residues. V was clipped by 3 bases and J by 4 bases, with 3 bases between them. This chain's CDR3 is CASSYTTGELFF. CDR3 nucleotide sequence: TGTGCCAGCAGTTATACCACCGGGGAGCTGTTTTTT.